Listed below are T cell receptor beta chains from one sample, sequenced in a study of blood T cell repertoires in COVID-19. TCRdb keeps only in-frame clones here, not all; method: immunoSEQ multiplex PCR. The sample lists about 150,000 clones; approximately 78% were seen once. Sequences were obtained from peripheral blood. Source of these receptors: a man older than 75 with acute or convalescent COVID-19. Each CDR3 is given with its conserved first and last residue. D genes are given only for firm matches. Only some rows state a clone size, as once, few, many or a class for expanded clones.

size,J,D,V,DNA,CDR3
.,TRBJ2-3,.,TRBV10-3,TGTGCCATCAGTGGTCAGGGCCCAGATACGCAGTATTTT,CAISGQGPDTQYF
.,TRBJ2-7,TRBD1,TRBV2,TGTGCCAGCAGGAAAGAAGGGACAGGGGGCGGATACGAGCAGTACTTC,CASRKEGTGGGYEQYF
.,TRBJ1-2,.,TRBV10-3,TGTGCCATCAGCGGACAGAATAACTATGGCTACACCTTC,CAISGQNNYGYTF
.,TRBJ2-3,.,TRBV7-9,TGTGCCAGCAGCGTACTGGTCCGCGGCACAGATACGCAGTATTTT,CASSVLVRGTDTQYF
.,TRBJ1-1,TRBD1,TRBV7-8,TGTGCCAGCAGCTTAGCGGGACAGGGAGTAGCTGAAGCTTTCTTT,CASSLAGQGVAEAFF
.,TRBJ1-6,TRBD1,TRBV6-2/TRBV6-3,TGTGCCAGCAGTCCCGGGACAGGTTGGAATTCACCCCTCCACTTT,CASSPGTGWNSPLHF
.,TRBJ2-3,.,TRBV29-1,TGCAGCGTGGAATTAGTTTCTAGCACAGATACGCAGTATTTT,CSVELVSSTDTQYF
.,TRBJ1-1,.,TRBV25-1,TGTGCCAGCAGAAGGACAGAGAACACTGAAGCTTTCTTT,CASRRTENTEAFF
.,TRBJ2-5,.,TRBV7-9,TGTGCCAGCAGCTTAGATTTGGGGAGGGAGACCCAGTACTTC,CASSLDLGRETQYF
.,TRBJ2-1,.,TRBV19,TGTGCCAGTAGTCAGGGGGGTCTCTCCTACAATGAGCAGTTCTTC,CASSQGGLSYNEQFF
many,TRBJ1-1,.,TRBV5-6,TGTGCCAGCAGCTTGGTCTTGGTCAGGAACACTGAAGCTTTCTTT,CASSLVLVRNTEAFF
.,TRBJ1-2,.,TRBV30,TGTGCCTGGAGTCCAGCGGGGAGCTATGGCTACACCTTC,CAWSPAGSYGYTF
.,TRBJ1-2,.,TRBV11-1,TGTGCCAGCAGTAATCAGTTGCAGGGCGGTGGCTACACCTTC,CASSNQLQGGGYTF
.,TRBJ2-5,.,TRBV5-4,TGTGCCAGCACCCTTGGCACGATTCAAGAGACCCAGTACTTC,CASTLGTIQETQYF
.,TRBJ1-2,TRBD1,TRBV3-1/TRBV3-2,TGTGCCAGCAGCCAAGGACAGGGACTGGCCTACACCTTC,CASSQGQGLAYTF
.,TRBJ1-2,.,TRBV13,TGTGCCAGCAGCTTAGACAGGACAGACTATGGCTACACCTTC,CASSLDRTDYGYTF
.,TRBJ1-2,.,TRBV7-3,TGTGCCAGCAGCCGTGAGGAGGGTTATGGCTACACCTTC,CASSREEGYGYTF
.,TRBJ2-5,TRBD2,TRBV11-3,TGTGCCAGCAGCCCGGGAGGGGTGGAGACCCAGTACTTC,CASSPGGVETQYF
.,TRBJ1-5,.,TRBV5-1,TGCGCCAGCAGCCGTGAGGGTAATCGCAATCAGCCCCAGCATTTT,CASSREGNRNQPQHF
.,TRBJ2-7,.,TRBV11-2,TGTGCCAGCAGCACGAATACAGATTACGAGCAGTACTTC,CASSTNTDYEQYF
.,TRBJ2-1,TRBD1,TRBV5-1,TGCGCCAGCAGTCAGGGGGCGCGGGAGCAGTTCTTC,CASSQGAREQFF
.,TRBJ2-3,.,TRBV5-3,TGTGCCAGAACGGACACACAACGGTATACGCAGTATTTT,CARTDTQRYTQYF
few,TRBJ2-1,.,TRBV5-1,TGCGCCAGCAGCTTGGCTAACAATGAGCAGTTCTTC,CASSLANNEQFF
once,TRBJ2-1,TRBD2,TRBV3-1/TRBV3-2,TGTGCCAGCAGCCAAGTAGCGGGGTTCAATGAGCAGTTCTTC,CASSQVAGFNEQFF
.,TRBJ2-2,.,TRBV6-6,TGTGCCAGCAGTTCCGGGACGAACACCGGGGAGCTGTTTTTT,CASSSGTNTGELFF
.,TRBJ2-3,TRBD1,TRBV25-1,TGTGCCAGCAGTGAATATTCCCCAGGGGGTACGCAGTATTTT,CASSEYSPGGTQYF
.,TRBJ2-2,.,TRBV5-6,TGTGCCAGCAGCACAATTGACACCGGGGAGCTGTTTTTT,CASSTIDTGELFF
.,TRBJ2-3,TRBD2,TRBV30,TGTGCCTGGAGTGCCCTAGCGGGGGGGGTGAATACGCAGTATTTT,CAWSALAGGVNTQYF
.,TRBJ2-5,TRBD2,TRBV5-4,TGTGCCAGCAGCTCAAGGGGACTAGCGGGGGGACTACAAGAGACCCAGTACTTC,CASSSRGLAGGLQETQYF
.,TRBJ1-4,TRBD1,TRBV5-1,TGCGCCAGCAGCGTCCAAGGGGGCGCAGCCGAAAAACTGTTTTTT,CASSVQGGAAEKLFF
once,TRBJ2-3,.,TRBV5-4,TGTGCCAGCAGCTTGGTCCGGGGGGCTCGCACAGATACGCAGTATTTT,CASSLVRGARTDTQYF
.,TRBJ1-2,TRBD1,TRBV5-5,TGTGCCAGCAGTTATACAGGGGGCCGGGATGGCTACACCTTC,CASSYTGGRDGYTF
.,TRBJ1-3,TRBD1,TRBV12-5,TGTGCTAGTGGGCAGACAGGGTTAGGAAACACCATATATTTT,CASGQTGLGNTIYF
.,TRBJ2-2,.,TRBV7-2,TGTGCCAGCAGCTCCCGGACAGACACCGGGGAGCTGTTTTTT,CASSSRTDTGELFF
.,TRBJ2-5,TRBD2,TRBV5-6,TGTGCCAGCACCCTAACTAGCGGGGGACAAGAGACCCAGTACTTC,CASTLTSGGQETQYF
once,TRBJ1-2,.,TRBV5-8,TGTGCCAGCGTTTATGACCGGTTCAGGGTCTATGGCTACACCTTC,CASVYDRFRVYGYTF
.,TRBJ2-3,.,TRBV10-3,TGTGCCATCAGTCGGTTACGGGGGACAGAAAGCACAGATACGCAGTATTTT,CAISRLRGTESTDTQYF
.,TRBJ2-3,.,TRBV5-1,TGCGCCAGCAGCGGTGGACGGAACGGGATAGGAGATACGCAGTATTTT,CASSGGRNGIGDTQYF
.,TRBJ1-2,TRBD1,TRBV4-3,TGCGCCAGCTCCACGGACAGGGTGGTAGGGGGCTACACCTTC,CASSTDRVVGGYTF
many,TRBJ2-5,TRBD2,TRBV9,TGTGCCAGCAGCGTATATAGCGGGGAGGAGACCCAGTACTTC,CASSVYSGEETQYF
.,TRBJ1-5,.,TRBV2,TGTGCCAGCAGACCCGGGACTTTAAGCAATCAGCCCCAGCATTTT,CASRPGTLSNQPQHF
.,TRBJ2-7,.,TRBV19,TGTGCCAGTAGTATAAGCTCAGGCTACTCCTACGAGCAGTACTTC,CASSISSGYSYEQYF
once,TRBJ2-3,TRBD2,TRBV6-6,TGTGCCAGCAGTTACCGCACTAGCGGGGCCACAGATACGCAGTATTTT,CASSYRTSGATDTQYF
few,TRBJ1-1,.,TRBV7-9,TGTGCCAGCAGCTTATCTGGGAGATCCACTGAAGCTTTCTTT,CASSLSGRSTEAFF
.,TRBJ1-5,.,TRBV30,TGTGCCTGGACCCAACGACAGGTAAATCAGCCCCAGCATTTT,CAWTQRQVNQPQHF
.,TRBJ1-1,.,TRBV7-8,TGTGCCAGCAGCATGACGGACAGTCCAAACACTGAAGCTTTCTTT,CASSMTDSPNTEAFF
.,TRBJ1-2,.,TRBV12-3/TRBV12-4,TGTGCCAGCAGTGGATACAGGGAGGGCGGCTACACCTTC,CASSGYREGGYTF
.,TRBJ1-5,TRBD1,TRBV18,TGTGCCAGCTCACCCGCCGGACAGGGCGTAAGCAATCAGCCCCAGCATTTT,CASSPAGQGVSNQPQHF
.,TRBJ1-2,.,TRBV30,TGTGTCCTACTCGGCGGGATTAACTATGGCTACACCTTC,CVLLGGINYGYTF
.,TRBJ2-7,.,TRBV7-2,TGTGCCAGCAGCGTTAACAGGGTTTCCTCCGAGCAGTACTTC,CASSVNRVSSEQYF
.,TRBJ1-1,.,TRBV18,TGTGCCAGCTCACAGGAATTACAGGTTATGAACACTGAAGCTTTCTTT,CASSQELQVMNTEAFF
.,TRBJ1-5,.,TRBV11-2,TGTGCCAGCAGCGTTTCTCGCAATCAGCCCCAGCATTTT,CASSVSRNQPQHF
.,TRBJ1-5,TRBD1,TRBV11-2,TGTGCCAGCAGCCTTCAGACAGGGGCGGATCAGCCCCAGCATTTT,CASSLQTGADQPQHF